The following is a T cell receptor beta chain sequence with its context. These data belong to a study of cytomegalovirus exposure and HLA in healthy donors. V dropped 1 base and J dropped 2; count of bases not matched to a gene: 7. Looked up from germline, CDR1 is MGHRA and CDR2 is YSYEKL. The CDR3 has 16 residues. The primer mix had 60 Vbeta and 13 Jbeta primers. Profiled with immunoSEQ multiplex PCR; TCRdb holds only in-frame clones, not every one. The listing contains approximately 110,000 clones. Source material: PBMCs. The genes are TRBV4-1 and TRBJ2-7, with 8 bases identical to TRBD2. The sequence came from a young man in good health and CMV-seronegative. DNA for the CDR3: TGCGCCAGCAGCCAAGGGGTACTAGCGGTAACCTACGAGCAGTACTTC. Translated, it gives CASSQGVLAVTYEQYF.